This entry features one TCR beta chain sequence. This CDR3 spans 17 amino acids. The germline gives CDR1 KGHDR, CDR2 SFDVKD. V lost 0 bases to trimming and J lost 5 bases, with 18 bases between them. The sample comes from a study of blood T cell repertoires in COVID-19. Study-level background: Samples came from the United States, Italy and Spain, spanning acute and convalescent COVID-19. Sample material is recorded as cDNA or gDNA derived from T cells, B-cell-depleted T cells, or PBMCs.

Per the original data handling: Scientists estimated how many nucleated cells there were by amplifying reference gene primers. Data came from immunoSEQ multiplex PCR; TCRdb stores just in-frame clones and leaves some out. V, J and clone size are taken as reported in that table, and D and trimming were inferred from the DNA itself. Of about 180,000 clones in the sample, over 75% were seen once. The sample consisted of peripheral blood. The source of this sequence is a human donor with active or convalescent COVID-19. The donor label of this sample is uncertain. The chain links TRBV24-1 to TRBJ2-5; weak D call: TRBD2 (6 bases). CDR3 loop: CATSDLSPLGGGETQYF. In DNA form, the CDR3 reads TGTGCCACCAGTGATTTGTCCCCTCTGGGGGGTGGGGAGACCCAGTACTTC.